These 31 T cell receptor beta chains were all obtained from the same sample, sequenced in a study of blood T cell repertoires in COVID-19. Measured with immunoSEQ multiplex PCR; TCRdb has only the in-frame clones, and not every one. The sample gives 200,000 to 300,000 clones, approximately 82% of which show up once; 2% to 2.5% is in the top ten. Sequenced: peripheral blood. These receptor sequences come from a man aged 35-49 years who had recovered from COVID-19.

This chain joins TRBV6-6 and TRBJ1-2; perhaps TRBD1 as D (6 bases). Per the germline V gene, CDR1 is MNHNY and CDR2 is SVGAGI (reference sequence). The CDR3 has 15 amino acids. The germline V and J ends were trimmed by 0 bases and 4 bases, with 12 bases remaining between them. CDR3 sequence: CASSYSKGDSYGYTF. CDR3 sequence (DNA): TGTGCCAGCAGTTACTCCAAGGGGGATTCCTATGGCTACACCTTC.

This clone was counted once. The CDR3: CASRHPGDDSPLHF. In nucleotides, the CDR3 is TGTGCCAGCAGGCACCCGGGGGATGATTCACCCCTCCACTTT. V gene TRBV7-6 combines with J gene TRBJ1-6, with D possibly being TRBD1 (5 bases). The CDR3 is 14 amino acids. V was pared by 6 bases and J by 8 bases, with 14 bases between. The V gene's germline CDR1 is SGHVS and CDR2 FNYEAQ.

This sequence joins TRBV7-2 and TRBJ1-2; D unresolved. CDR3 size: 14 residues. Trimming pared 6 bases from V and 1 base from J, leaving 12 bases between. Germline V gene data show CDR1 as SGHTA and CDR2 as FQGNSA. CDR3 coding DNA: TGTGCCAGCAGTCCGGTACGGGTTAACTATGGCTACACCTTC. Translation gives CASSPVRVNYGYTF.

The V gene is TRBV29-1, the J gene TRBJ1-2; no definite D call. Germline CDR1 and CDR2: SQVTM and ANQGSEA. The V gene lost 3 bases and the J gene lost 2 bases, with 7 bases spanning the gap. The length of the CDR3 is 12 residues. As DNA, the CDR3 is TGCAGCGTTGACGGCAGGAACTATGGCTACACCTTC. Protein product: CSVDGRNYGYTF.

The chain joins TRBV6-2 or TRBV6-3 to TRBJ1-5, with D perhaps TRBD1 (5 bases). Per germline, CDR1 MNHEY and CDR2 SVGEGT. The CDR3 totals 14 residues. With 0 bases removed from V and 2 bases from J, the gap between germline ends came to 5 bases. This CDR3 reads CASSYSTGNQPQHF. The CDR3, as DNA: TGTGCCAGCAGTTACTCGACAGGCAATCAGCCCCAGCATTTT.

Of note for this clone: Different DNA sequences within this sample yield the same CDR3. The J gene is TRBJ2-7, the V gene TRBV7-2; 10 bases line up with TRBD1. V gave up 5 bases and J gave up 3 bases; unmatched junction bases: 4. CDR3 length: 14 residues. Germline-derived CDR1 and CDR2 are SGHTA and FQGNSA. CDR3 region: CASSLRTGGYEQYF. CDR3 sequence (DNA): TGTGCCAGCAGCCTCAGGACAGGGGGCTACGAGCAGTACTTC.

The chain carries TRBV27 and TRBJ2-1; 7 nucleotides agree with TRBD2. The length of the CDR3 is 16 residues. Germline values: CDR1 MNHEY, CDR2 SMNVEV (reference sequence). V lost 4 bases and J lost 9; bases outside the gene matches: 15. The CDR3 DNA reads TGTGCCAGCAGTTCCCGTTTCGGACTAGAGGGCGGTGAGCAGTTCTTC. It specifies CASSSRFGLEGGEQFF.

The chain combines TRBV5-4 with TRBJ2-1, with 10 bases identical to TRBD2. Losses at the gene ends were 0 bases for V and 2 bases for J; bases not matched to a gene: 2. From germline, CDR1 is SGHNT and CDR2 YYREEE (reference sequence). The CDR3 is 16 residues long. CDR3 DNA sequence: TGTGCCAGCAGCTTGGCCCTAGCGGGAGCCTACAATGAGCAGTTCTTC. It translates to CASSLALAGAYNEQFF.

The chain joins TRBV6-2 or TRBV6-3 to TRBJ1-2; the D gene is possibly TRBD1 (6 bases). In germline, CDR1 is MNHEY, CDR2 SVGEGT. The CDR3 is 14 residues long. With 2 bases removed from V and 8 bases from J, the gap between germline ends came to 15 bases. The chain's CDR3 is CASSYRAGVSGYTF. The DNA for the CDR3 is TGTGCCAGCAGTTACCGTGCAGGGGTGTCCGGCTACACCTTC.

V usage is TRBV7-9 and J usage is TRBJ1-2; 7 bases line up with TRBD1. The J segment lost 4 bases and the V segment lost 5 bases, leaving 13 bases of the junction unmatched. CDR3 size: 16 residues. Germline assignment: CDR1 SEHNR and CDR2 FQNEAQ (reference sequence). The CDR3 region has the DNA TGTGCCAGCAGCAAAACGGGGGACAGACACTCCTATGGCTACACCTTC. Its translation: CASSKTGDRHSYGYTF.

The chain has TRBV10-3 and TRBJ2-2, with 10 positions matching TRBD2. Germline assignment: CDR1 ENHRY and CDR2 SYGVKD. The CDR3 is 14 residues long. V shed 4 bases and J 5 bases; nucleotides not matched to a gene: 1. The CDR3 loop reads CAISVGLATGELFF. The CDR3 coding sequence is TGTGCCATCAGTGTGGGACTAGCGACCGGGGAGCTGTTTTTT.

This clone was observed once. The chain recombines TRBV19 with TRBJ1-1, with D possibly TRBD1 on 5 matching bases. The CDR3 covers 13 residues. V was pared by 1 base and J by 3 bases, with 6 bases between. From germline, CDR1 is LNHDA and CDR2 SQIVND (reference sequence). The CDR3 reads CASSIGGHTEAFF. As DNA, the CDR3 is TGTGCCAGTAGTATAGGGGGCCACACTGAAGCTTTCTTT.

V and J are TRBV2 and TRBJ2-7; TRBD2 agrees at 12 bases. V shed 4 bases, J shed 4 bases, and the junction held 5 bases outside the gene matches. Germline lookup yields CDR1 SNHLY and CDR2 FYNNEI. CDR3 length: 15 amino acids. The CDR3 DNA reads TGTGCCAGCAGTGCGGGGACTAGCGGGTGGTACGAGCAGTACTTC. Translation gives CASSAGTSGWYEQYF. The full variable domain, with the rest looked up from reference TRBV2 and TRBJ2-7, is EPEVTQTPSHQVTQMGQEVILRCVPISNHLYFYWYRQILGQKVEFLVSFYNNEISEKSEIFDDQFSVERPDGSNFTLKIRSTKLEDSAMYFCASSAGTSGWYEQYFGPGTRLTVT.

The chain recombines TRBV7-2 with TRBJ2-3; 12 nucleotides align to TRBD2. CDR3 length: 16 amino acids. The V gene's germline CDR1 is SGHTA and CDR2 FQGNSA. The J segment lost 5 bases and the V segment lost 3 bases, leaving 6 bases of the junction unmatched. The CDR3 DNA is TGTGCCAGCAGCTTCGTTCTAGCGGGAGGGGGAGATACGCAGTATTTT. Translated: CASSFVLAGGGDTQYF.

V is TRBV9 and J is TRBJ2-7; 12 bases map to TRBD1. V shed 5 bases, J shed 7 bases, and the junction held 16 bases outside the gene matches. Looked up from germline, CDR1 is SGDLS and CDR2 is YYNGEE. CDR3 length equals 17 residues. The CDR3 region is CASRSQFWGQGAAEQYF. The CDR3 coding sequence is TGTGCCAGCAGGTCGCAATTCTGGGGACAGGGGGCGGCTGAGCAGTACTTC.

V is TRBV5-5 and J is TRBJ2-3; D might be TRBD1 (6 bases). The germline V and J ends were trimmed by 1 base and 0 bases, with 15 bases remaining between them. The CDR3 totals 17 residues. The germline gives CDR1 SGHKS, CDR2 YYEKEE (reference sequence). CDR3 protein: CASSLPAPRGSTDTQYF. DNA for the CDR3: TGTGCCAGCAGCTTGCCGGCGCCCAGGGGCAGCACAGATACGCAGTATTTT.

J is TRBJ2-5 and V is TRBV10-1; D gene ambiguous. The germline gives CDR1 WNHNN, CDR2 SYGVQD (reference sequence). The CDR3 contains 14 residues. V was trimmed by 0 bases and J by 2 bases, leaving 7 bases between them. CDR3 DNA sequence: TGCGCCAGCAGTGAGTCGTTCGGTCAAGAGACCCAGTACTTC. This sequence encodes CASSESFGQETQYF.

V gene TRBV9 combines with J gene TRBJ1-3; TRBD1 might be the D (5 bases). This CDR3 region has 15 residues. V lost 2 bases and J 0 bases, leaving 9 bases between the germline ends. Per the germline V gene, CDR1 is SGDLS and CDR2 is YYNGEE. The CDR3 region has the DNA TGTGCCAGCAGCGTCCAGGGCGTCTCTGGAAACACCATATATTTT. It specifies CASSVQGVSGNTIYF.

This clone has just one count. V is TRBV9 and J is TRBJ2-3; 10 bases line up with TRBD1. CDR1 and CDR2 (germline): SGDLS, YYNGEE. V lost 4 bases to trimming and J lost 3 bases; unmatched junction nucleotides: 8. This CDR3 contains 16 residues. CDR3 in amino acids: CASSPRQGAETDTQYF. The CDR3 DNA follows: TGTGCCAGCAGCCCAAGACAGGGGGCGGAAACAGATACGCAGTATTTT.

The chain employs TRBV29-1 and TRBJ2-5, with a weak D call TRBD1 (6 bases). CDR3 size: 14 residues. CDR1 is SQVTM and CDR2 is ANQGSEA in the germline V gene. V was clipped by 5 bases and J by 2 bases, with 15 bases between them. The CDR3 nucleotides read TGCAGCGTTTCCCGGACAGCCGGTCAAGAGACCCAGTACTTC. Translation: CSVSRTAGQETQYF.

This clone was seen only a few times. The chain employs TRBV27 and TRBJ2-7, with 7 bases identical to TRBD1. Per germline, CDR1 MNHEY and CDR2 SMNVEV (reference sequence). CDR3 size: 14 residues. V trimming: 3 bases; J trimming: 5 bases; junction bases outside the gene matches: 7. The CDR3 protein is CASSLKGAEDEQYF. For the CDR3, the DNA is TGTGCCAGCAGTTTGAAGGGGGCTGAAGACGAGCAGTACTTC.

In its sample, this clone was seen once. The J gene is TRBJ1-1, the V gene TRBV6-2 or TRBV6-3, with a possible D match to TRBD1 (6 bases). The CDR3 runs to 16 residues. V was trimmed by 4 bases and J by 5 bases, leaving 20 bases between them. CDR1 MNHEY and CDR2 SVGEGT come from the germline V gene. The CDR3 coding sequence is TGTGCCAGCAGTTCTAGAACAGGGAACGTATGGACTGAAGCTTTCTTT. This translates into CASSSRTGNVWTEAFF.

This chain links TRBV18 with TRBJ1-1, with 10 positions matching TRBD1. Germline V gene sequence: CDR1 KGHSH, CDR2 LQKENI. This CDR3 has 13 amino acids. After removal of 4 bases from V and 6 bases from J, the junction contained 2 bases not matched to a gene. The CDR3, as DNA: TGTGCCAGCTCACGACAGGGGGCCCCTGAAGCTTTCTTT. It specifies CASSRQGAPEAFF.

This chain joins TRBV5-4 and TRBJ2-5, with D tentatively TRBD2 (6 bases). Germline V CDR1 and CDR2: SGHNT, YYREEE (reference sequence). The CDR3 length is 15 residues. V was cut by 4 bases and J by 5 bases, with 18 bases left in between. The CDR3 loop is CASSAPGLPHETQYF. For the CDR3, the DNA is TGTGCCAGCAGCGCTCCGGGACTTCCCCATGAGACCCAGTACTTC.

V and J are TRBV3-1 (or the pseudogene TRBV3-2) and TRBJ1-1; TRBD1 is a possible D gene (5 bases). The CDR3 runs 13 residues. In germline, CDR1 is LGHDT, CDR2 YNNKEL (reference sequence). Trimming left V 0 bases short and J 11 bases short, with 13 bases between. The CDR3 is CASSQDGGKGAFF. In nucleotides, the CDR3 is TGTGCCAGCAGCCAAGATGGGGGGAAAGGGGCTTTCTTT.

The chain combines TRBV9 with TRBJ2-5; possibly TRBD2 for D (6 bases). The CDR3 is 15 residues long. V was cut by 0 bases and J by 1 base, with 10 bases left in between. The germline V gene has CDR1 SGDLS and CDR2 YYNGEE. CDR3 region: CASSVAAGFQETQYF. CDR3 in DNA: TGTGCCAGCAGCGTAGCAGCGGGCTTCCAAGAGACCCAGTACTTC.

This chain uses TRBV5-1 with TRBJ1-2; 9 positions agree with TRBD1. Germline CDR1 SGHRS, CDR2 YFSETQ. Losses at the gene ends were 3 bases for V and 2 bases for J; bases not matched to a gene: 2. The CDR3 runs to 14 residues. CDR3 sequence reads: CASSSDRGNYGYTF. CDR3 in DNA: TGCGCCAGCAGCTCGGACAGGGGCAACTATGGCTACACCTTC. Supplemented by reference TRBV5-1 and TRBJ1-2, the full variable domain reads KAGVTQTPRYLIKTRGQQVTLSCSPISGHRSVSWYQQTPGQGLQFLFEYFSETQRNKGNFPGRFSGRQFSNSRSEMNVSTLELGDSALYLCASSSDRGNYGYTFGSGTRLTVV.

The rearrangement joins TRBV5-4 to TRBJ1-2; tentatively, D is TRBD1 (5 bases). Per the germline V gene, CDR1 is SGHNT and CDR2 is YYREEE (reference sequence). The CDR3 has 14 residues. Trimming removed 0 bases from V and 8 bases from J, with 14 bases in between. The CDR3 is CASSLAGGERGYTF. DNA for the CDR3: TGTGCCAGCAGCTTGGCCGGAGGGGAACGGGGCTACACCTTC.

The table lists this clone with a few counts. The V gene is TRBV7-9, the J gene TRBJ2-7; D is possibly TRBD2 (6 bases). With 5 bases removed from V and 2 bases from J, the gap between germline ends came to 10 bases. The CDR3 runs 13 residues. Germline V lookup: CDR1 SEHNR, CDR2 FQNEAQ (reference sequence). The CDR3 protein is CASSPRLAYEQYF. DNA for the CDR3: TGTGCCAGCAGCCCCCGACTAGCCTACGAGCAGTACTTC.

V usage is TRBV6-5 and J usage is TRBJ1-4; D possibly corresponds to TRBD1 (5 bases). The CDR3 runs to 14 residues. Germline V gives CDR1 MNHEY, CDR2 SVGAGI. V shed 2 bases and J shed 7 bases, with 11 bases lying between them. CDR3 nucleotide sequence: TGTGCCAGCAGTTACGAGAGGGGAGGTGAAAAACTGTTTTTT. Translated: CASSYERGGEKLFF.

The chain has TRBV7-9 and TRBJ2-1; 11 positions match TRBD2. The CDR3 extends over 14 amino acids. CDR1 and CDR2 (germline): SEHNR, FQNEAQ (reference sequence). Losses at the gene ends were 2 bases for V and 9 bases for J; bases not matched to a gene: 3. The CDR3 reads CASSLSLAGGEQFF. The CDR3 region has the DNA TGTGCCAGCAGCTTAAGTCTAGCGGGAGGTGAGCAGTTCTTC.